The 3 T cell receptor beta chains below all came from one sample that was sequenced in a study of T cells in Graves' hyperthyroidism and ophthalmopathy. TCR beta CDR3 region amplification was performed from RNA transcripts. TCR CDR3 regions were first amplified by RT-PCR with HTBI primers. TCRdb reprocessed the multiplex PCR reads via MiXCR and lists one record per CDR3 protein. The repertoire includes about 700,000 distinct CDR3 sequences, 45% of them detected once, and 6.5% to 9% sits in the top ten. The sample was peripheral blood or thyroid tissue (not recorded which). The receptors stem from an adult man with Graves' disease, either hyperthyroidism or ophthalmopathy (not recorded which).

The chain uses TRBV29-1 and TRBJ2-2; D tentatively reads TRBD1 or TRBD2 (5 bases each). Trimming took 7 bases from V and 8 from J, leaving 17 bases between them. The CDR3 is 13 amino acids. Germline lookup yields CDR1 SQVTM and CDR2 ANQGSEA. CDR3 nucleotides: TGCAGCGGAGGGGCTACGGCTGGAGGGGAGCTGTTTTTT. This translates into CSGGATAGGELFF.

This clonotype was seen just once. The chain is built from TRBV7-2 and TRBJ2-2, with 7 nucleotides matching TRBD1. Germline CDR1 and CDR2: SGHTA and FQGNSA. V shed 4 bases and J 4 bases; nucleotides not matched to a gene: 9. CDR3 length equals 16 residues. The CDR3 coding sequence is TGTGCCAGCAGCTCCGACAGGGCCCTGGGCACCGGGGAGCTGTTTTTT. It codes for CASSSDRALGTGELFF. The entire variable domain, with the rest obtained from reference TRBV7-2 and TRBJ2-2, is as follows: GAGVSQSPSNKVTEKGKDVELRCDPISGHTALYWYRQSLGQGLEFLIYFQGNSAPDKSGLPSDRFSAERTGGSVSTLTIQRTQQEDSAVYLCASSSDRALGTGELFFGEGSRLTVL.

This chain joins TRBV9 and TRBJ1-2, with D perhaps matching TRBD1 (5 bases). CDR1 and CDR2 (germline): SGDLS, YYNGEE. This CDR3 has 15 amino acids. V was cut by 1 base and J by 3 bases, with 13 bases left in between. CDR3 amino acids: CASSVSSGTDYGYTF. The CDR3 DNA sequence: TGTGCCAGCAGCGTATCCTCCGGGACGGACTATGGCTACACCTTC.